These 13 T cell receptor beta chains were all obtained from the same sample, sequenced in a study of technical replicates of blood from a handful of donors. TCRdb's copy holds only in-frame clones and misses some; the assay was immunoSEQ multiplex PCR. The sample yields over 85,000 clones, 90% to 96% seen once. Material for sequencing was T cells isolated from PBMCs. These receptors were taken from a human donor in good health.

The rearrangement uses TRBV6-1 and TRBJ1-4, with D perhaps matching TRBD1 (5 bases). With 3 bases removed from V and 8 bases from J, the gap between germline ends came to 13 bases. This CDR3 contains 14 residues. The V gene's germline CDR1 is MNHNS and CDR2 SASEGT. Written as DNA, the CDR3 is TGTGCCAGCAGTGATTCGGGGGTCTGGGAAAAACTGTTTTTT. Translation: CASSDSGVWEKLFF.

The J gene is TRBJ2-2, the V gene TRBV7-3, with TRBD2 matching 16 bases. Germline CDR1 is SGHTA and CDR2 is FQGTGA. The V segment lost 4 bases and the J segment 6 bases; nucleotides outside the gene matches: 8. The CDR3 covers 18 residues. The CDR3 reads CASSSPGLAGGPAGELFF. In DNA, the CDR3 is TGTGCCAGCAGCTCCCCGGGACTAGCGGGAGGGCCCGCCGGGGAGCTGTTTTTT.

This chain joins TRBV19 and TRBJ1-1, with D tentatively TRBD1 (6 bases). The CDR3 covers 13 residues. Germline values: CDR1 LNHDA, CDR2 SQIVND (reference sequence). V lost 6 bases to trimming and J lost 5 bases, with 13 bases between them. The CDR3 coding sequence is TGTGCCAGTAGGATTACAGGGTGGACTGAAGCTTTCTTT. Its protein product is CASRITGWTEAFF.

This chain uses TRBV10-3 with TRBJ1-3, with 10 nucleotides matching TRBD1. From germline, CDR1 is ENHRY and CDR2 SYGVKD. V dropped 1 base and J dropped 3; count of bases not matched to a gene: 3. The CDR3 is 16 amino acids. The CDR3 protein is CAISEWDRGGGNTIYF. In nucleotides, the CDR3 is TGTGCCATCAGTGAGTGGGACAGGGGTGGTGGAAACACCATATATTTT.

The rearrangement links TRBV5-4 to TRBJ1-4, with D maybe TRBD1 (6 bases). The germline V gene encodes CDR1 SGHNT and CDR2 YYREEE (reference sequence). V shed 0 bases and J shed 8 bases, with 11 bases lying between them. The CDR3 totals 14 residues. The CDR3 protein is CASSLEQGREKLFF. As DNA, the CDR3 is TGTGCCAGCAGCTTGGAACAGGGAAGGGAAAAACTGTTTTTT.

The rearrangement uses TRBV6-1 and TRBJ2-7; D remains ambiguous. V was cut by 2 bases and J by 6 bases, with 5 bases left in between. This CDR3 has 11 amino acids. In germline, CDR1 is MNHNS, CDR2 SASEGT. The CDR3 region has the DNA TGTGCCAGCAGTGAATATTCCGAGCAGTACTTC. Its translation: CASSEYSEQYF.

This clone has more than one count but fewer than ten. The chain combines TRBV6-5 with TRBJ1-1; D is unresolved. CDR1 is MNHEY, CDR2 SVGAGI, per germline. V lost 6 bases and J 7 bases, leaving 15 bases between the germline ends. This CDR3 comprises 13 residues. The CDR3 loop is CASSPGSYREAFF. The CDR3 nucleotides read TGTGCCAGCAGCCCAGGATCCTACCGTGAAGCTTTCTTT.

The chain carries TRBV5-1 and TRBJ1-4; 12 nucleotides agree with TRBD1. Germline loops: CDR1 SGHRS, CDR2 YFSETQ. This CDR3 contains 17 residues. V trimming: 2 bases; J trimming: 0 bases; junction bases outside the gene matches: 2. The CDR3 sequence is CASSFRDRGPTNEKLFF. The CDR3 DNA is TGCGCCAGCAGCTTCCGGGACAGGGGGCCAACTAATGAAAAACTGTTTTTT.

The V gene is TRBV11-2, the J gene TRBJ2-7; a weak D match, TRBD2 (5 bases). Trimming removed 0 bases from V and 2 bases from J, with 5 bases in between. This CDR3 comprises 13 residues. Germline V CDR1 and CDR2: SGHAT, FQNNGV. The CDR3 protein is CASSLEAAYEQYF. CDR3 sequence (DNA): TGTGCCAGCAGCTTAGAAGCGGCCTACGAGCAGTACTTC.

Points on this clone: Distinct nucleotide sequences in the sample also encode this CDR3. CDR3 nucleotide sequence: TGTGCCAGCAGTACAGGATGGACTGAAGCTTTCTTT. This gives the protein CASSTGWTEAFF. The chain has TRBV6-5 and TRBJ1-1, with D possibly being TRBD1 (5 bases). Germline V gene data show CDR1 as MNHEY and CDR2 as SVGAGI. Trimming pared 5 bases from V and 5 bases from J, leaving 9 bases between. The CDR3 extends over 12 amino acids.

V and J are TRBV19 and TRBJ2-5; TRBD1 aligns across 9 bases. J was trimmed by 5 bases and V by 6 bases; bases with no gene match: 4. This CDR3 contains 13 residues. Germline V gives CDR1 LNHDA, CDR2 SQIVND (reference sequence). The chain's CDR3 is CASSGTGRETQYF. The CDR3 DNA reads TGTGCCAGTAGCGGGACAGGGAGGGAGACCCAGTACTTC.

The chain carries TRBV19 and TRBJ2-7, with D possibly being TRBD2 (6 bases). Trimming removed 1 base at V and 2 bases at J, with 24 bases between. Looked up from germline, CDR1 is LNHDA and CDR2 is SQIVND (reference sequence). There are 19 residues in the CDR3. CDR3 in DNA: TGTGCCAGTAGTATAGGCCGCTGGGCTCGCGGGACCGCTACCTACGAGCAGTACTTC. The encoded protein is CASSIGRWARGTATYEQYF. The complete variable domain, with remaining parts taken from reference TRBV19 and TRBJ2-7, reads DGGITQSPKYLFRKEGQNVTLSCEQNLNHDAMYWYRQDPGQGLRLIYYSQIVNDFQKGDIAEGYSVSREKKESFPLTVTSAQKNPTAFYLCASSIGRWARGTATYEQYFGPGTRLTVT.

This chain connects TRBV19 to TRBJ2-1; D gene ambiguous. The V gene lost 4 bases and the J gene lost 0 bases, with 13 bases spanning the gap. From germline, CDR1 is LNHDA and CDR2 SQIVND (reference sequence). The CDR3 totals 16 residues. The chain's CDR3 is CASSSLLSSSYNEQFF. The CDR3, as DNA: TGTGCCAGTAGTAGCTTACTTAGTAGCTCCTACAATGAGCAGTTCTTC.